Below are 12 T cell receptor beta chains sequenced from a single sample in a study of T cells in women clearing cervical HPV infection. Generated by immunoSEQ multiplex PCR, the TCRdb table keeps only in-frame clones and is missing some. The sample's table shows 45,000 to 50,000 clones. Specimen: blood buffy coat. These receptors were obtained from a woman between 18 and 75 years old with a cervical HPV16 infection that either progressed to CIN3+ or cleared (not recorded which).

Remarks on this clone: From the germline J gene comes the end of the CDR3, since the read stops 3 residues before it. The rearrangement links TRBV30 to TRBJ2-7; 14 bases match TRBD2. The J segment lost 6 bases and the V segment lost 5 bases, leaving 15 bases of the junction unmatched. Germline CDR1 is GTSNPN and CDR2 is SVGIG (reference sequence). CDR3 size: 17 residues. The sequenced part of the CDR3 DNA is TGTGCCTGGTGGGGGACTAGCGGGGGAGGTTTTTTGGGCGAG. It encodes CAWWGTSGGGFLGE. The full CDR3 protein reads CAWWGTSGGGFLGEQYF.

CDR3 DNA (partial): TGTGCCAGCAGCCGTACCGGGACTCGCTACGAG. It is translated as CASSRTGTRYE. The CDR3 in its entirety is CASSRTGTRYEQYF. The gene calls are TRBV5-6 and TRBJ2-7; the D gene is possibly TRBD2 (6 bases). The observed sequence ends 3 residues before the CDR3 terminus, with the missing tail filled in from the germline J gene. The CDR3 consists of 14 residues. Germline V gene sequence: CDR1 SGHDT, CDR2 YYEEEE. Deletions cut 4 bases from V and 3 bases from J, with 14 bases between.

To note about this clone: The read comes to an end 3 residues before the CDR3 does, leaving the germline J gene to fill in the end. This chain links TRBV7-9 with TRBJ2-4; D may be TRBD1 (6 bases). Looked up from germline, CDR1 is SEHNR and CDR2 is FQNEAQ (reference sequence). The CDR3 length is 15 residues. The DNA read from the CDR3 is TGTGCCAGCAGCTTATGGGACACAACTAACTATGGT. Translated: CASSLWDTTNYG. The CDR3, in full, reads CASSLWDTTNYGQYF.

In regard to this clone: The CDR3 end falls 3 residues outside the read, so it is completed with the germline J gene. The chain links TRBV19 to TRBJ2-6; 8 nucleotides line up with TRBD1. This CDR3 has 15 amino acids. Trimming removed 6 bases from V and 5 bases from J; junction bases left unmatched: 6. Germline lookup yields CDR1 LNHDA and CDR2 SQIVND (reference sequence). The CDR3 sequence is CASRDGTGWANVLTF. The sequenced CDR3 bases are TGTGCCAGTAGGGACGGGACAGGTTGGGCCAACGTC.

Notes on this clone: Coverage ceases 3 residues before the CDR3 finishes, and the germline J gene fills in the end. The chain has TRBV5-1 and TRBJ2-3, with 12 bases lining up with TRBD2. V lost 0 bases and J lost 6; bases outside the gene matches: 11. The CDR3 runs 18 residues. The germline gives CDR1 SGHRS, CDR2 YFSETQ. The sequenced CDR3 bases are TGCGCCAGCAGCTTGGGACTAGCGGGGGCAGTTAGCCCCGATACG. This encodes CASSLGLAGAVSPDT. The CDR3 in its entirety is CASSLGLAGAVSPDTQYF. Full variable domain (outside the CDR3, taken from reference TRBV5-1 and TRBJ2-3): KAGVTQTPRYLIKTRGQQVTLSCSPISGHRSVSWYQQTPGQGLQFLFEYFSETQRNKGNFPGRFSGRQFSNSRSEMNVSTLELGDSALYLCASSLGLAGAVSPDTQYFGPGTRLTVL.

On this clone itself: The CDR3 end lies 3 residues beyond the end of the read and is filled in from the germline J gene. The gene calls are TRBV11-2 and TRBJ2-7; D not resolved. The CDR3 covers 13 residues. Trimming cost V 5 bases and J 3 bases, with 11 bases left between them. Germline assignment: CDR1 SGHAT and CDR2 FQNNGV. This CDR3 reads CASSHQQSYEQYF. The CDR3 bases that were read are TGTGCCAGCAGCCACCAACAGAGCTACGAG.

The CDR3: CASSFGSDSPLHF. CDR3 bases read: TGCGCCAGCAGCTTCGGCAGCGATTCACCC. The chain joins TRBV5-1 to TRBJ1-6; no clear D gene. The read is 3 residues too short to cover the CDR3 end, so that end is filled in from the germline J gene. The CDR3 has 13 amino acids. From germline, CDR1 is SGHRS and CDR2 YFSETQ. V was cut by 2 bases and J by 8 bases, with 8 bases left in between.

The CDR3 region is CASKDRGLIGYNSPLHF. The DNA read from the CDR3 is TGTGCCAGCAAGGACAGGGGGCTAATCGGGTATAATTCACCC. The chain recombines TRBV2 with TRBJ1-6; the match to TRBD1 covers 11 bases. The CDR3 goes on 3 residues after the read ends, and that part is filled in from the germline J gene. The CDR3 has 17 residues. V trimming: 7 bases; J trimming: 4 bases; junction bases outside the gene matches: 9. CDR1 and CDR2 from the germline V gene are SNHLY and FYNNEI.

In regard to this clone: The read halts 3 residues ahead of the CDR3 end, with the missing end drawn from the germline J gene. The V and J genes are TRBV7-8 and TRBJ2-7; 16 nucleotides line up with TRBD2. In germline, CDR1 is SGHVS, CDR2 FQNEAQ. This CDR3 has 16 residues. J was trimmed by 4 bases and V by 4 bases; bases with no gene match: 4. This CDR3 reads CASSSGLAGGMYEQYF. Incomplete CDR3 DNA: TGTGCCAGCAGCTCGGGACTAGCGGGAGGGATGTACGAG. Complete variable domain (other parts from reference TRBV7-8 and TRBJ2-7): GAGVSQSPRYKVAKRGQDVALRCDPISGHVSLFWYQQALGQGPEFLTYFQNEAQLDKSGLPSDRFFAERPEGSVSTLKIQRTQQEDSAVYLCASSSGLAGGMYEQYFGPGTRLTVT.

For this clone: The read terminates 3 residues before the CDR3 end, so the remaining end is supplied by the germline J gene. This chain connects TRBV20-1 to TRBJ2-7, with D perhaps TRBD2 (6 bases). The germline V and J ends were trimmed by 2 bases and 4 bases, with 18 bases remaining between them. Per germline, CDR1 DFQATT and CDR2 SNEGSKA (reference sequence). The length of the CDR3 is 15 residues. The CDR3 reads CSARLPLRDEYEQYF. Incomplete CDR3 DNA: TGCAGTGCTAGACTTCCCCTGCGGGATGAGTACGAG.

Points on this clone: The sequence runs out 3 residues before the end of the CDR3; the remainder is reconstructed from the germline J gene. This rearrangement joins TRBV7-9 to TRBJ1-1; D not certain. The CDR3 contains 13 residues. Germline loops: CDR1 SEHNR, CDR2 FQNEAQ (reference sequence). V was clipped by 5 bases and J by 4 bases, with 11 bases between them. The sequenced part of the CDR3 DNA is TGTGCCAGCAGCCGATTGGCGGTCACTGAA. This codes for CASSRLAVTE. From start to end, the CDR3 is CASSRLAVTEAFF. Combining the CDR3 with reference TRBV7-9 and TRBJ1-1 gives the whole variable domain DTGVSQNPRHKITKRGQNVTFRCDPISEHNRLYWYRQTLGQGPEFLTYFQNEAQLEKSRLLSDRFSAERPKGSFSTLEIQRTEQGDSAMYLCASSRLAVTEAFFGQGTRLTVV.

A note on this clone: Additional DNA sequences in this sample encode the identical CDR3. CDR3 bases read: TGTGCCAGCGGCAAGGGGGCAGCAACTAATGAAAAA. This sequence encodes CASGKGAATNEK. The full CDR3 sequence reads CASGKGAATNEKLFF. The rearrangement uses TRBV2 and TRBJ1-4, with TRBD1 matching 7 bases. The read is 3 residues too short to cover the CDR3 end, so that end is filled in from the germline J gene. This CDR3 contains 15 residues. Germline V gives CDR1 SNHLY, CDR2 FYNNEI. The J segment lost 0 bases and the V segment lost 8 bases, leaving 6 bases of the junction unmatched.